This TCR beta chain was recovered during a study of T cell clonotyping in hematopoietic cell transplantation. J gave up 2 bases and V 6 bases, and 6 bases lay outside the gene matches. This CDR3 contains 15 residues. In germline, CDR1 is MNHEY, CDR2 SVGAGI. TCRdb's copy holds only in-frame clones and misses some; the assay was immunoSEQ multiplex PCR. The data contain tens of thousands of clones, roughly 85% of them singletons. Time point defined: recipient sample about 28 days before transplant, after cytoreduction. The material sequenced was peripheral blood mononuclear cells, taken before stem cell transplant. This sequence joins TRBV6-5 and TRBJ1-5; 8 bases map to TRBD1. The clonotype was recovered from a man between 60 and 75 years old with acute myeloid leukemia. Some clones in this sample may be carry-over from other donors' samples. The CDR3: CASSPDRERNQPQHF. The CDR3 coding sequence is TGTGCCAGCAGCCCGGACAGGGAGCGCAATCAGCCCCAGCATTTT.